This TCR beta chain derives from a study of cytomegalovirus exposure and HLA in healthy donors. PCR amplification relied on 60 Vbeta primers (plus 13 Jbeta primers). The method was immunoSEQ multiplex PCR; TCRdb's version includes in-frame clones alone and lacks a portion of them. The sample shows 120,000 or so clones, less than 80% of them seen only once. The CDR3 is 14 residues long. V shed 7 bases, J shed 8 bases, and the junction held 11 bases outside the gene matches. Looked up from germline, CDR1 is MDHEN and CDR2 is SYDVKM. Study observations and caveats: Rates of TCR association differed by HLA locus in a later analysis, with DRB1 highest and HLA-C lowest. TCR beta chain V- and J-gene trimming was linked, in a later analysis, to a missense variant in DCLRE1C.

Remarks on this clone: What it binds is not known.

The chain couples TRBV28 to TRBJ1-5; 7 bases are shared with TRBD1. This receptor was taken from a woman in her 50s in good health and CMV-seronegative. The specimen sequenced was PBMCs. The DNA of the CDR3 is TGTGCCAGCATCCCATGGACAGGTTCCGAGCCCCAGCATTTT. Translation: CASIPWTGSEPQHF.